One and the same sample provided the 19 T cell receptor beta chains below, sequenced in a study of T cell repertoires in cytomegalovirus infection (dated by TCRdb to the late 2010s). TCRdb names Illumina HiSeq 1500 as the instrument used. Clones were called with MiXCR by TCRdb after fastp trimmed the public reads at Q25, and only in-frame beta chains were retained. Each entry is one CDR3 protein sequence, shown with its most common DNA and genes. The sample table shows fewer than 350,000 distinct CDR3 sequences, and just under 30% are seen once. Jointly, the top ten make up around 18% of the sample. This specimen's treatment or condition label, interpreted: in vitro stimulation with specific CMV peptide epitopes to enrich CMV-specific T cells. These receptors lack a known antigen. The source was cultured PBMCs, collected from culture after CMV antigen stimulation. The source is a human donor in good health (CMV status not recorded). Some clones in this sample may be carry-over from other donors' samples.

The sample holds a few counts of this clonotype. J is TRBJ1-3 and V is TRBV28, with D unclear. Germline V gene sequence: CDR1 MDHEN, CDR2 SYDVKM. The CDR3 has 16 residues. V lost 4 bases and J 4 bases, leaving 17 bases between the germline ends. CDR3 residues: CASSSVRVPRGNTIYF. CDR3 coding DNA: TGTGCCAGCAGTTCCGTCCGGGTGCCCAGGGGAAACACCATATATTTT.

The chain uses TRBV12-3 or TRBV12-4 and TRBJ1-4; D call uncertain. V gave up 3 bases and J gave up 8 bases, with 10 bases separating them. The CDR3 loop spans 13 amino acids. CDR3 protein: CASSLGRYEKLFF. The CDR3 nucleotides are TGTGCCAGCAGTTTGGGGAGGTACGAAAAACTGTTTTTT.

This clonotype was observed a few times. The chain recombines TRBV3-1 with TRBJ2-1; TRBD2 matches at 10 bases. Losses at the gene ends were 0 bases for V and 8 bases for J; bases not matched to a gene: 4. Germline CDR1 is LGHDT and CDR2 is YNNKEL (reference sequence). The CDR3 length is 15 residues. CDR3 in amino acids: CASSQEASGRYEQFF. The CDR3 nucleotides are TGTGCCAGCAGCCAAGAAGCTAGCGGGAGATATGAGCAGTTCTTC.

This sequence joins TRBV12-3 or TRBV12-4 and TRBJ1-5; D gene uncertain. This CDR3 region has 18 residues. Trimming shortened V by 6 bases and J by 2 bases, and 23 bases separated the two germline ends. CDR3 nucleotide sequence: TGTGCCAGCAGCCCTCGCCGCGCTGGGTGGAGGGGCAATCAGCCCCAGCATTTT. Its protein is CASSPRRAGWRGNQPQHF.

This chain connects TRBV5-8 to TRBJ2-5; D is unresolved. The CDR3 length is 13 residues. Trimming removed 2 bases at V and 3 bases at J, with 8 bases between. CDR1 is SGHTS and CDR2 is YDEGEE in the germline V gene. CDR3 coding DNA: TGTGCCAGCAGCTTCCGACTTAAAGAGACCCAGTACTTC. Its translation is CASSFRLKETQYF. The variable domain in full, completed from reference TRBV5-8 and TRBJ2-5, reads EAGVTQSPTHLIKTRGQQATLRCSPISGHTSVYWYQQALGLGLQFLLWYDEGEERNRGNFPPRFSGRQFPNYSSELNVNALELEDSALYLCASSFRLKETQYFGPGTRLLVL.

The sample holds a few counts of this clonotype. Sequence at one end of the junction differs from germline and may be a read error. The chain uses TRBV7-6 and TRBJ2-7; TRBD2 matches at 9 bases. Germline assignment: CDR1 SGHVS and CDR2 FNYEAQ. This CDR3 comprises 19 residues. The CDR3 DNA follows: TGTGCTAGCAGCTTAGCACGCCTGCGGGTAGCGGGAGAGGGTAACGAGCAGTACTTC. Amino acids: CASSLARLRVAGEGNEQYF. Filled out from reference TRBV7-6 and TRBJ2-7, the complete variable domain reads GAGVSQSPRYKVTKRGQDVALRCDPISGHVSLYWYRQALGQGPEFLTYFNYEAQQDKSGLPNDRFSAERPEGSISTLTIQRTEQRDSAMYRCASSLARLRVAGEGNEQYFGPGTRLTVT.

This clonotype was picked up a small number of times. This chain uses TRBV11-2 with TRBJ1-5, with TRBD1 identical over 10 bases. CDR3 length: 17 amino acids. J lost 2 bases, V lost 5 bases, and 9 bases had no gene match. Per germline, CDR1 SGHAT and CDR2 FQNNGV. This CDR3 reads CASSLRQGAWGNQPQHF. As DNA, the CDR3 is TGTGCCAGCAGCCTGAGACAGGGGGCATGGGGCAATCAGCCCCAGCATTTT.

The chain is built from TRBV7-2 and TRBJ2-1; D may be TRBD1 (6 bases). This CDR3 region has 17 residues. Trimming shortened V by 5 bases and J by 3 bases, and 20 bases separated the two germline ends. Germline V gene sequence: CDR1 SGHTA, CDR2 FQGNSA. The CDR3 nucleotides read TGTGCCAGCAGCACAACCTACAGGGTAATAGGCTACAATGAGCAGTTCTTC. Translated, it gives CASSTTYRVIGYNEQFF. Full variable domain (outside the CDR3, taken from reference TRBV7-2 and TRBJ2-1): GAGVSQSPSNKVTEKGKDVELRCDPISGHTALYWYRQSLGQGLEFLIYFQGNSAPDKSGLPSDRFSAERTGGSVSTLTIQRTQQEDSAVYLCASSTTYRVIGYNEQFFGPGTRLTVL.

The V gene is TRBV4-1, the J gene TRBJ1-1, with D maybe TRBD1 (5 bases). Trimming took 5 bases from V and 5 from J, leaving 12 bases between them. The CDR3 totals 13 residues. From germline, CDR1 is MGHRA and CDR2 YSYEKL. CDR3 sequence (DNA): TGCGCCAGCAGCTTCAGCCCAGGGACTGAAGCTTTCTTT. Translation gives CASSFSPGTEAFF.

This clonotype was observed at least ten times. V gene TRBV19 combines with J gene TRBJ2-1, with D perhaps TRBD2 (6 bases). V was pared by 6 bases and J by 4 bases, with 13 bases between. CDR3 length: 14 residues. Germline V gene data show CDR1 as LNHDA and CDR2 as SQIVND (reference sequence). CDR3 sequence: CASSRLGAYNEQFF. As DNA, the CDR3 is TGTGCCAGTAGCCGACTAGGGGCTTACAATGAGCAGTTCTTC.

This chain's CDR3 is CASSLAYAGMYNEQFF. Written as DNA, the CDR3 is TGTGCCAGCAGCTTAGCGTACGCAGGGATGTACAATGAGCAGTTCTTC. The chain employs TRBV7-6 and TRBJ2-1, with D perhaps TRBD1 (5 bases). CDR3 length equals 16 residues. V dropped 0 bases and J dropped 4 bases, with 13 bases sitting between them. CDR1 SGHVS and CDR2 FNYEAQ come from the germline V gene.

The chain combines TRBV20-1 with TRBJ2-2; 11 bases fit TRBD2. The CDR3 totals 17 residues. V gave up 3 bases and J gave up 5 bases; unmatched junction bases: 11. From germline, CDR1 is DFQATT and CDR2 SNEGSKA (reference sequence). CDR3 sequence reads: CSARAPLAGVETGELFF. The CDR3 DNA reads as TGCAGTGCTAGGGCCCCACTAGCGGGAGTAGAGACCGGGGAGCTGTTTTTT.

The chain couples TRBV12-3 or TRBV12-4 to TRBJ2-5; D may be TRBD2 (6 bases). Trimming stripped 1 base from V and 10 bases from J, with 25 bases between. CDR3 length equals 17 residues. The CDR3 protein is CASSLVPLRDRRGDQYF. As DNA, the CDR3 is TGTGCCAGCAGTTTAGTCCCGCTCCGGGACCGCCGCGGGGACCAGTACTTC.

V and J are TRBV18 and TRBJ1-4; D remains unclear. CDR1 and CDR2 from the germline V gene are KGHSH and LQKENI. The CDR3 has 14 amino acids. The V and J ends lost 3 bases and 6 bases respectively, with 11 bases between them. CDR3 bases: TGTGCCAGCTCACCCGAGGAGGTTCATGAAAAACTGTTTTTT. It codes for CASSPEEVHEKLFF.

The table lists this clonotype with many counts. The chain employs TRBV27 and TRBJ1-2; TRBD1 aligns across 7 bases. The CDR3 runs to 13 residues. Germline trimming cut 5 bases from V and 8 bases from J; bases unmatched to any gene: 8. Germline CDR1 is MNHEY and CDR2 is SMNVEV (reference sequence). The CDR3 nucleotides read TGTGCCAGCAGTCTCAAAGGACAGGCGGGCTACACCTTC. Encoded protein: CASSLKGQAGYTF.

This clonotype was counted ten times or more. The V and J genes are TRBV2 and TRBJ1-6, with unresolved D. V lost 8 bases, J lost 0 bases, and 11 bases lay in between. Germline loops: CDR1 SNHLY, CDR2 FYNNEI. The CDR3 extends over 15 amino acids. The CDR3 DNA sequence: TGTGCCAGCCTACTAAGGAGCTCCTATAATTCACCCCTCCACTTT. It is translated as CASLLRSSYNSPLHF. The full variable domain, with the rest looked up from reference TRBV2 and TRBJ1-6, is EPEVTQTPSHQVTQMGQEVILRCVPISNHLYFYWYRQILGQKVEFLVSFYNNEISEKSEIFDDQFSVERPDGSNFTLKIRSTKLEDSAMYFCASLLRSSYNSPLHFGNGTRLTVT.

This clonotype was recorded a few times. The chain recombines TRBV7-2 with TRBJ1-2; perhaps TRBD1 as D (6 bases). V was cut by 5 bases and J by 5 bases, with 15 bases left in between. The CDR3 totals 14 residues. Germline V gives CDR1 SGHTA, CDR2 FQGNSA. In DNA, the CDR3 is TGTGCCAGCAGCGAAGGGGGGGGACCTTATGGCTACACCTTC. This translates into CASSEGGGPYGYTF.

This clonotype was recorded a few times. CDR3 region: CASSPGLAGRTDTQYF. CDR3 DNA sequence: TGTGCCAGCAGTCCAGGACTAGCGGGAAGGACAGATACGCAGTATTTT. The V gene is TRBV27, the J gene TRBJ2-3; 12 bases align to TRBD2. Germline loops: CDR1 MNHEY, CDR2 SMNVEV (reference sequence). V was pared by 5 bases and J by 3 bases, with 6 bases of the junction left unmatched. The CDR3 totals 16 residues.

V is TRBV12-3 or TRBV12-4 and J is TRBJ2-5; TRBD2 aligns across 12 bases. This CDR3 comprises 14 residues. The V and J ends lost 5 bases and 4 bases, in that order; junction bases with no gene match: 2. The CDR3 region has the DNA TGTGCCAGCAGTGAGACTAGCGGGGGAGAGACCCAGTACTTC. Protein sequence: CASSETSGGETQYF.